This TCR beta chain comes out of a study of cytomegalovirus exposure and HLA in healthy donors. Overall study context: Early released data comprised around 79 million unique TCRs from HLA-typed donors. Overall study results and limits: Follow-up analysis found HLA locus-dependent TCR association rates, highest for DRB1 and lowest for HLA-C. Further analysis, carried out later, found HLA-associated TCR beta chains more clonally expanded than equally common other chains. The authors considered a cluster of highly shared sequence variants likely to be a sequencing artifact.

Amplification used 60 Vbeta primers and 13 Jbeta primers. Here immunoSEQ multiplex PCR was the method, and the copy in TCRdb shows in-frame clones only, minus some. Here the sample spans under 200,000 clones, 65% to 85% being singletons. With regard to this clone: Its antigen is not known.

Germline V gene sequence: CDR1 MDHEN, CDR2 SYDVKM. The CDR3 is 16 amino acids. The V segment lost 6 bases and the J segment 4 bases; nucleotides outside the gene matches: 12. The chain combines TRBV28 with TRBJ1-5, with TRBD1 matching over 7 bases. The sample was PBMCs. This TCR came from a woman aged 45 to 65 in good health and CMV-seropositive. As DNA, the CDR3 is TGTGCCAGCAGCCTTCTCCCGGGACAGAAAAATCAGCCCCAGCATTTT. Its protein is CASSLLPGQKNQPQHF. Combining the CDR3 with reference TRBV28 and TRBJ1-5 gives the whole variable domain DVKVTQSSRYLVKRTGEKVFLECVQDMDHENMFWYRQDPGLGLRLIYFSYDVKMKEKGDIPEGYSVSREKKERFSLILESASTNQTSMYLCASSLLPGQKNQPQHFGDGTRLSIL.